These T cell receptor beta chains were read from a single sample in a study of T-cell reconstitution after alpha-beta-depleted transplantation in children. One entry per CDR3 protein, called by TCRdb with MiXCR from the PCR reads. The table has more than 150,000 distinct CDR3 sequences, roughly 15% seen once. Sequenced here: PBMCs from the stem cell graft donor, sampled from the stem cell graft. These TCRs come from a human donor who donated a stem cell graft to a child with acute lymphoblastic leukemia. Each CDR3 is given with its conserved first and last residue. A D gene is named only where the DNA matches it firmly. Clone size appears in some rows only: once, few, many, or a class for an expanded clone.

d_call	clone_size	v_call	cdr3_length	j_call	cdr3_nt	cdr3_aa
TRBD2	NA	TRBV20-1	16	TRBJ2-4	TGCAGTGCGCCGGGACTAGCGGGTGTAGCCAAAAACATTCAGTACTTC	CSAPGLAGVAKNIQYF
NA	many	TRBV5-1	15	TRBJ1-6	TGCGCCAGCAGCCCCTCGCAGGGCTATAATTCACCCCTCCACTTT	CASSPSQGYNSPLHF
NA	many	TRBV12-3/TRBV12-4	12	TRBJ1-1	TGTGCCAGCAGCTTCGGGGGCACTGAAGCTTTCTTT	CASSFGGTEAFF
NA	NA	TRBV6-1	13	TRBJ2-1	TGTGCCAGCAGTGAAGTAGGGGGACATGAGCAGTTCTTC	CASSEVGGHEQFF
TRBD1	many	TRBV5-1	16	TRBJ2-1	TGCGCCAGCAGCTTGGGACGGGACAGGTCAGACAATGAGCAGTTCTTC	CASSLGRDRSDNEQFF
NA	many	TRBV7-2	17	TRBJ2-2	TGTGCCAGCAGTCCGTCCGGGACCACCCGTCAGGGCGGGGAGCTGTTTTTT	CASSPSGTTRQGGELFF
NA	NA	TRBV12-3/TRBV12-4	17	TRBJ2-6	TGTGCCACCAGTTTAGGGGTGGCTGCTCGGGGGGCCAACGTCCTGACTTTC	CATSLGVAARGANVLTF
NA	few	TRBV20-1	13	TRBJ2-2	TGCAGTGTTGGGGGAACTAACACCGGGGAGCTGTTTTTT	CSVGGTNTGELFF
TRBD2	NA	TRBV28	17	TRBJ2-3	TGTGCCAGCAGTTTACCCCGGCGGAGCGGGAGTTCAGATACGCAGTATTTT	CASSLPRRSGSSDTQYF
TRBD2	few	TRBV20-1	13	TRBJ2-7	TGCAGTGCTCCTAGCGGGGTCTCCTACGAGCAGTACTTC	CSAPSGVSYEQYF
NA	many	TRBV20-1	14	TRBJ2-7	TGCAGTGCCCGAAGACTAGGGGATTTGGGCGAGCAGTACTTC	CSARRLGDLGEQYF
TRBD2	NA	TRBV27	15	TRBJ2-1	TGTGCCAGCAGCGCCGGGACTAGCGGGGCCAATGAGCAGTTCTTC	CASSAGTSGANEQFF
NA	NA	TRBV5-1	16	TRBJ2-5	TGCGCCAGCAGCTTGATGGTCAGTTCGGGCCAAGAGACCCAGTACTTC	CASSLMVSSGQETQYF
TRBD2	NA	TRBV12-3/TRBV12-4	15	TRBJ2-1	TGTGCCAGCACTATCACTAGCGGGAGTTTTAATGAGCAGTTCTTC	CASTITSGSFNEQFF
TRBD2	NA	TRBV27	16	TRBJ2-1	TGTGCCAGCAGTTTCCTCAGCGGGAGTATGCTAAATGAGCAGTTCTTC	CASSFLSGSMLNEQFF
TRBD1	NA	TRBV20-1	15	TRBJ1-6	TGCAGAACAGTCGGGAGGGACAGTGATAATTCACCCCTCCACTTT	CRTVGRDSDNSPLHF
TRBD2	many	TRBV9	15	TRBJ2-7	TGTGCCAGCAGCGTAGCGGGAGGGCCTCCCTACGAGCAGTACTTC	CASSVAGGPPYEQYF
NA	NA	TRBV5-5	14	TRBJ2-7	TGTGCCAGCAGCCGTGACATGAGTGTAAACGAGCAGTACTTC	CASSRDMSVNEQYF
TRBD2	many	TRBV4-1	15	TRBJ2-7	TGCGCCAGCAGCCAGACTAGCGGACCATCCTACGAGCAGTACTTC	CASSQTSGPSYEQYF
NA	many	TRBV5-1	13	TRBJ2-5	TGCGCCAGCAGCTTGAATAGGCGAGAGACCCAGTACTTC	CASSLNRRETQYF
NA	NA	TRBV19	14	TRBJ2-4	TGTGCCAGTAGCCCCGCTAGCCAAGGCGACATTCAGTACTTC	CASSPASQGDIQYF
NA	many	TRBV6-2/TRBV6-3	20	TRBJ2-6	TGTGCCAGCAGCTCCCGGGTGGGGGGTCCCTCGAGCTCTGGGGCCAACGTCCTGACTTTC	CASSSRVGGPSSSGANVLTF
NA	NA	TRBV10-3	20	TRBJ2-1	TGTGCCATCAGTGAGTCGTTTGGGATAGCTGGCGGGACCTCCTACAATGAGCAGTTCTTC	CAISESFGIAGGTSYNEQFF
TRBD1	many	TRBV5-1	15	TRBJ2-7	TGCGCCAGCAGCTACCTGACAGGGACGGCCTACGAGCAGTACTTC	CASSYLTGTAYEQYF
NA	many	TRBV27	16	TRBJ2-2	TGTGCCAGCAGTTTAAGGGGAGGGGGGGCGACCGGGGAGCTGTTTTTT	CASSLRGGGATGELFF
TRBD1	few	TRBV25-1	13	TRBJ2-7	TGTGCCAGCAGCGGGACAGGGACCGACGAGCAGTACTTC	CASSGTGTDEQYF
TRBD2	NA	TRBV12-3/TRBV12-4	14	TRBJ2-1	TGTGCCAGCAGTCTGAGCGGGAGGGGGGATGAGCAGTTCTTC	CASSLSGRGDEQFF
NA	many	TRBV12-3/TRBV12-4	15	TRBJ1-1	TGTGCCAGCAGTTTTGGGCCTCAGTATGGCACTGAAGCTTTCTTT	CASSFGPQYGTEAFF
NA	many	TRBV20-1	17	TRBJ1-1	TGCAGTGCTAGAAGGGGAGTCTGGACAGCCCTCAACACTGAAGCTTTCTTT	CSARRGVWTALNTEAFF
TRBD2	few	TRBV11-1	18	TRBJ2-1	TGTGCCAGCAGCCCGAGCCTAACAAGGACTAGTTTTCTCGATGAGCAGTTCTTC	CASSPSLTRTSFLDEQFF
TRBD2	many	TRBV10-3	14	TRBJ2-7	TGTGCCATCAGTGGCGGGAGGGCCAAGTACGAGCAGTACTTC	CAISGGRAKYEQYF
NA	NA	TRBV4-2	15	TRBJ2-7	TGTGCCAGCAGCCAAGACGCAGGGGACGGCTACGAGCAGTACTTC	CASSQDAGDGYEQYF
TRBD2	many	TRBV5-1	16	TRBJ2-2	TGCGCCAGCAGCCCTAGCGGGAGGTTGGACACCGGGGAGCTGTTTTTT	CASSPSGRLDTGELFF
NA	many	TRBV7-9	11	TRBJ2-1	TGTGCGGCCGGGGCGTACAATGAGCAGTTCTTC	CAAGAYNEQFF
TRBD2	many	TRBV5-4	15	TRBJ2-7	TGTGCCAGCAGCTTCTCCGGGACTAGCGGCTACGAGCAGTACTTC	CASSFSGTSGYEQYF
TRBD2	NA	TRBV5-1	15	TRBJ2-6	TGCGCCAGCAGCCGGGAGGTGGCTGTGGCCAACGTCCTGACTTTC	CASSREVAVANVLTF
NA	many	TRBV2	14	TRBJ1-1	TGTGCCAGCGGGTGGGACCGCCGAAACACTGAAGCTTTCTTT	CASGWDRRNTEAFF
NA	many	TRBV27	15	TRBJ2-3	TGTGCCAGCAGTTTACGAGGGGTTCGGTCAGATACGCAGTATTTT	CASSLRGVRSDTQYF
NA	NA	TRBV3-1	14	TRBJ2-1	TGTGCCAGCAGCCAAGAAGGTAAAAACAATGAGCAGTTCTTC	CASSQEGKNNEQFF
TRBD2	many	TRBV5-1	17	TRBJ2-5	TGCGCCAGCAGCTTGGAACTAGCGGGAGGGCCTAGGGAGACCCAGTACTTC	CASSLELAGGPRETQYF
NA	many	TRBV5-1	16	TRBJ1-6	TGCGCCAGCAGCCCAAGAGGAGGTAGAGATAATTCACCCCTCCACTTT	CASSPRGGRDNSPLHF
TRBD1	NA	TRBV20-1	15	TRBJ1-2	TGCACTCAACGATCCGGGACAGGAGCTAACTATGGCTACACCTTC	CTQRSGTGANYGYTF
TRBD1	many	TRBV5-1	15	TRBJ2-1	TGCGCCAGCAGCTTGGAGGGACAGGGTGACAATGAGCAGTTCTTC	CASSLEGQGDNEQFF
TRBD2	NA	TRBV4-1	17	TRBJ2-1	TGCGCCAGCAGCCAGGGACTAGCGGGAGTCAGAGGCAATGAGCAGTTCTTC	CASSQGLAGVRGNEQFF
NA	many	TRBV5-1	13	TRBJ2-3	TGCGCCAGCAGCTTGGAACGCACAGATACGCAGTATTTT	CASSLERTDTQYF
TRBD1	NA	TRBV7-2	14	TRBJ2-7	TGTGCCAGCAGCTTAGAGGGGGCGCGGTACGAGCAGTACTTC	CASSLEGARYEQYF
TRBD2	NA	TRBV11-2	15	TRBJ2-1	TGTGCCAGCAGCTTAGGCGGGAGGCGATACAATGAGCAGTTCTTC	CASSLGGRRYNEQFF
TRBD2	NA	TRBV9	20	TRBJ2-1	TGTGCCAGCAGCCCGTCAGCGGCTAGCGGGAGGGCACGCTCCTACAATGAGCAGTTCTTC	CASSPSAASGRARSYNEQFF
NA	many	TRBV27	14	TRBJ1-1	TGTGCCAGCAGTTTATTTTCGGAGAACACTGAAGCTTTCTTT	CASSLFSENTEAFF
NA	many	TRBV15	13	TRBJ1-2	TGTGCCACCAGCAGAGATCTAAACCCCGGCTACACCTTC	CATSRDLNPGYTF
TRBD2	many	TRBV20-1	15	TRBJ2-1	TGCAGTGCTTTTGGGACTAGCGGGAGGAGCAATGAGCAGTTCTTC	CSAFGTSGRSNEQFF
NA	NA	TRBV4-1	13	TRBJ2-1	TGCGCCGCAGGGACTGGCGACTACAATGAGCAGTTCTTC	CAAGTGDYNEQFF